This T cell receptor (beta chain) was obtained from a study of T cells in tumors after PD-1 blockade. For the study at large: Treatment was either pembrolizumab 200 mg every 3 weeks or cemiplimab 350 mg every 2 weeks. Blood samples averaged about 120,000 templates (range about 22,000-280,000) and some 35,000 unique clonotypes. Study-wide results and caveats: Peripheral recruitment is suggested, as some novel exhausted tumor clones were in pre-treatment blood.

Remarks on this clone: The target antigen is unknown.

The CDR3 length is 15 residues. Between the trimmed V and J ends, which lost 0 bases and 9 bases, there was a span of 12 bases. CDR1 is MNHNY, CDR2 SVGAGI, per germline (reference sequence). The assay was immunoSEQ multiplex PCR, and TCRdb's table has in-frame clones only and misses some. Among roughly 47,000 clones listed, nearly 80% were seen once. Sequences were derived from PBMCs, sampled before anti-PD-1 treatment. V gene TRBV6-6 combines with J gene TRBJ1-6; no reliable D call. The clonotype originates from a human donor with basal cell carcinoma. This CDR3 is CASSYSWEAGSPLHF. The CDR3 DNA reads TGTGCCAGCAGTTACTCGTGGGAGGCTGGTTCACCCCTCCACTTT.